Here is one T cell receptor beta chain with its context. The antigen is not known. The data originate from a study of cytomegalovirus exposure and HLA in healthy donors. Overall study findings and caveats: Segments of the TCR beta V type were, in most cases, productive about 90% or about 30% of the time in an earlier analysis. Across HLA loci, a later analysis found differing TCR association rates, with DRB1 most and HLA-C fewest. Later analysis associated a missense DCLRE1C variant with TCR beta V- and J-gene trimming. Most TCR sequences were seen very rarely across donors, but some public TCRs occurred in many.

Both 60 Vbeta primers and 13 Jbeta primers went into the PCR. The method was immunoSEQ multiplex PCR; TCRdb's version includes in-frame clones alone and lacks a portion of them. The sample has hundreds of thousands of clones, more than 75% seen once. This sequence was found in a girl aged 2 to 9 in good health and CMV-seronegative. Material for sequencing was PBMCs.

The CDR3 here is CASSPPTGVWNTEAFF. The CDR3 bases are TGTGCCAGCAGCCCCCCAACAGGGGTATGGAACACTGAAGCTTTCTTT. The V and J genes are TRBV7-9 and TRBJ1-1; 7 bases are shared with TRBD1. Trimming took 5 bases from V and 1 from J; bases not matched to a gene: 10. Germline V lookup: CDR1 SEHNR, CDR2 FQNEAQ (reference sequence). This CDR3 has 16 amino acids.